In its sample, the clone carrying this T cell receptor beta chain was seen once. The PCR contained 60 Vbeta and 13 Jbeta primers. Using immunoSEQ multiplex PCR, the repertoire was profiled, and TCRdb retains in-frame clones only, with some absent. The data show about 130,000 clones, nearly 85% seen once. The data were obtained in a study of cytomegalovirus exposure and HLA in healthy donors. This CDR3 has 15 amino acids. The J gene is TRBJ2-7, the V gene TRBV21-1; the listed D gene, TRBD2, was not tested against the DNA. TRBV21-1 is classified as a pseudogene. The sample consisted of PBMCs. The receptor was derived from a boy aged 5-17 years in good health and CMV-seronegative. DNA of the CDR3: TGTGCCAGCAGCAAACAACCTAGCGGGATAAGCGAGCAGTACTTC. Its protein product is CASSKQPSGISEQYF.